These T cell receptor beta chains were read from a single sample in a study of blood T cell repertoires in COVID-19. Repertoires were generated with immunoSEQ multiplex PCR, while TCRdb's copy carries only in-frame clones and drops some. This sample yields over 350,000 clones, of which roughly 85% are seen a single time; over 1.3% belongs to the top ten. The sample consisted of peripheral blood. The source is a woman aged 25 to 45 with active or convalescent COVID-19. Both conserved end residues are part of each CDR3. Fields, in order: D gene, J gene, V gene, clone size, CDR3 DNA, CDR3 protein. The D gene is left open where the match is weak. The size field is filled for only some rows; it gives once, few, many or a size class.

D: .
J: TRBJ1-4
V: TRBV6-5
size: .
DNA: TGTGCCAGCAGAAAGAGGGGGGGGGATGAAAAACTGTTTTTT
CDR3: CASRKRGGDEKLFF

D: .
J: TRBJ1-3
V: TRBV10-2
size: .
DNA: TGCGCCAGCAGTGAGTCCCTAGTCCGGGGATCCTCTGGAAACACCATATATTTT
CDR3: CASSESLVRGSSGNTIYF

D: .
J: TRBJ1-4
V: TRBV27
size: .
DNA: TGTGCCAGCAGTTTAACCCGACTCGGAAAACTGTTTTTT
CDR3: CASSLTRLGKLFF

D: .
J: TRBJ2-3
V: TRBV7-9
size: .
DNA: TGTGCCAGCAGCTTCGAGATCAGCACAGATACGCAGTATTTT
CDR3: CASSFEISTDTQYF

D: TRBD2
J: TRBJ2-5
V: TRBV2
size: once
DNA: TGTGCCAGCACTGGACTAGCGGGGGAAGAGACCCAGTACTTC
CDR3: CASTGLAGEETQYF

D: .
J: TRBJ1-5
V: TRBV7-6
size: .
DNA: TGTGCCAGCAGCTTCGACTGGAATCAGCCCCAGCATTTT
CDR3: CASSFDWNQPQHF

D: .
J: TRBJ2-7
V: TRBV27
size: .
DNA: TGTGCCAGCACCGTTGCCTACGAGCAGTACTTC
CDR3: CASTVAYEQYF

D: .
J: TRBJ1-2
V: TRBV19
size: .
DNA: TGTGCCAGTAGTATATGGACAGCAACTAACTATGGCTACACCTTC
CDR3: CASSIWTATNYGYTF

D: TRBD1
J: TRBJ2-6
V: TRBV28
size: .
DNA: TGTGCCAGCGCTAACCCAGGGGGCTCTGGGGCCAACGTCCTGACTTTC
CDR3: CASANPGGSGANVLTF

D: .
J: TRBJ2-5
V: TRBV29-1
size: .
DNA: TGCAGCGTTGAGTCGGGTGGAGAGACCCAGTACTTC
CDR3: CSVESGGETQYF

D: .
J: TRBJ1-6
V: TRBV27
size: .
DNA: TGTGCCAGCAGTCTACAGACCCCAACTAATTCACCCCTCCACTTT
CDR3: CASSLQTPTNSPLHF

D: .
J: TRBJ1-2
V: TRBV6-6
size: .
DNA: TGTGCCAGCAGTTCCCCGACAAGTGGCTATGGCTACACCTTC
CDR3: CASSSPTSGYGYTF

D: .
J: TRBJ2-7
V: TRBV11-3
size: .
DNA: TGTGCCAGCAGCCCAGGCTTGATCTACGAGCAGTACTTC
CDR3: CASSPGLIYEQYF

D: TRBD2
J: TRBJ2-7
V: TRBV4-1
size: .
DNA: TGCGCCAGCAGCCAGGGACTAGAGTCCTACGAGCAGTACTTC
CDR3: CASSQGLESYEQYF

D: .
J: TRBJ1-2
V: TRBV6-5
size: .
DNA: TGTGCCAGCCTGGAGTTCGGCTACACCTTC
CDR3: CASLEFGYTF

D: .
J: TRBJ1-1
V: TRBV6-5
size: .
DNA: TGTGCCAGCACCCGATTGGGAGCCTCGGTTGAAGCTTTCTTT
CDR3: CASTRLGASVEAFF

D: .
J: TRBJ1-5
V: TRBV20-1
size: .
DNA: TGCAGTGCTAGTGTGGAGGGACGCAATCAGCCCCAGCATTTT
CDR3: CSASVEGRNQPQHF

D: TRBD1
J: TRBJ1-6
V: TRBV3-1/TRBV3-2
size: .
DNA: TGTGCCAGCAAAAACAGGGGCAGCTCTGTTTCACCCCTCCACTTT
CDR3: CASKNRGSSVSPLHF

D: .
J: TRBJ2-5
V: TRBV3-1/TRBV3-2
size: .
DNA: TGTGCCAGCAGCCATAGGGGGTCCCAAGAGACCCAGTACTTC
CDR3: CASSHRGSQETQYF

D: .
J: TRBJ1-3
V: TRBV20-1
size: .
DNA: TGCAGTGGTAGTTATGGAAACACCATATATTTT
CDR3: CSGSYGNTIYF

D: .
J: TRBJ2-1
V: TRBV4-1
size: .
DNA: TGCGCCAGCAGCCAAATAGGCAGGGTATCCTACAATGAGCAGTTCTTC
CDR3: CASSQIGRVSYNEQFF

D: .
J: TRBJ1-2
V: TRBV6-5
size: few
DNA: TGTGCCAGCAGTTACAAGCAGGCGGGATCCGTCCATGGCTACACCTTC
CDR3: CASSYKQAGSVHGYTF

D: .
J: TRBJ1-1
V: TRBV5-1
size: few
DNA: TGCGCCAGCAGCTTGGTGGGGGCGCTGACTGAAGCTTTCTTT
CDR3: CASSLVGALTEAFF

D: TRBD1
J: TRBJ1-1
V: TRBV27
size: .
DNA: TGTGCCAGCAGTTCGTTCCTTGGGACAGGGAGCACTGAAGCTTTCTTT
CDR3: CASSSFLGTGSTEAFF

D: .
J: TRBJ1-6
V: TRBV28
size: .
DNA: TGTGCCAGCAGTTTTGGCGGCGCTGCTGGTTCACCCCTCCACTTT
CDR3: CASSFGGAAGSPLHF

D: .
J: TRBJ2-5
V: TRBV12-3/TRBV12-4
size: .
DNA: TGTGCCAGCAGCCCCCCCCATCGGGAGACCCAGTACTTC
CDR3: CASSPPHRETQYF

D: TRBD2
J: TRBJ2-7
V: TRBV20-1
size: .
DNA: TGCAGTGCTAGTCCTTTACTAGCGGGGTCCTACGAGCAGTACTTC
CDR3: CSASPLLAGSYEQYF

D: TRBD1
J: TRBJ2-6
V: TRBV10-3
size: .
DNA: TGTGCCATCAGTGTCGGGACAGGGGGCCCTGGGGCCAACGTCCTGACTTTC
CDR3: CAISVGTGGPGANVLTF

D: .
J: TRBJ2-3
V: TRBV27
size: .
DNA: TGTGCCAGCAGTTCGGGACTCTCCACAGATACGCAGTATTTT
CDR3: CASSSGLSTDTQYF

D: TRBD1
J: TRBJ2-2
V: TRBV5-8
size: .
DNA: TGTGCCAGCATCCCCTTCCTCAGGGGGACCGGGGAGCTGTTTTTT
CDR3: CASIPFLRGTGELFF

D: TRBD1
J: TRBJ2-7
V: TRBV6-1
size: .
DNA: TGTGCCAGCAGCGAATCCGGGACAGTGTACTCCTACGAGCAGTACTTC
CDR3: CASSESGTVYSYEQYF

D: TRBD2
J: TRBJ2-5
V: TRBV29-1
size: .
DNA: TGCAGCGTTGAAGATCTAGGGACTAGCGGGGGAGAGACCCAGTACTTC
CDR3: CSVEDLGTSGGETQYF

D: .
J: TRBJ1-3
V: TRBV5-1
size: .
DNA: TGCGCCAGCACCCCCGGCGGTAACGCTGGAAACACCATATATTTT
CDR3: CASTPGGNAGNTIYF

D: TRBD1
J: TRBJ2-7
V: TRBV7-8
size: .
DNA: TGTGCCAGCAGCTTAGCCGGCACAGGGGGTTACGAGCAGTACTTC
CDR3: CASSLAGTGGYEQYF

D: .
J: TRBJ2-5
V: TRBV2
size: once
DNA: TGTGCCAGCAGAGGGGAACTTGGGGAGACCCAGTACTTC
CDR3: CASRGELGETQYF

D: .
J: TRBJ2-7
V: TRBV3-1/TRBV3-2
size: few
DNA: TGTGCCAGCAGCCATTGGGCCGGGCGGGGTGGAGAGCAGTACTTC
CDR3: CASSHWAGRGGEQYF

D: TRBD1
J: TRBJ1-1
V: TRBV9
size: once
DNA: TGTGCCAGCAGCGTAGGAGGGGACAGGACGAGTGAAGCTTTCTTT
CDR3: CASSVGGDRTSEAFF

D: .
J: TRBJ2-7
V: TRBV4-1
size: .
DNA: TGCGCCAGCAGCCAAGCCCACCGGGGCCAGGGGATCGAGCAGTACTTC
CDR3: CASSQAHRGQGIEQYF

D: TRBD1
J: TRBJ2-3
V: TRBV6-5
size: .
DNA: TGTGCCAGCAGTTTGGGGCAGGGGGCAGATACGCAGTATTTT
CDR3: CASSLGQGADTQYF

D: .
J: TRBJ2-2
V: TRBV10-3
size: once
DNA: TGTGCCATCAGTGAGTCCAGAGGACTATCGACCGGGGAGCTGTTTTTT
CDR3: CAISESRGLSTGELFF

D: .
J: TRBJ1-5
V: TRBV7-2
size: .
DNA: TGTGCCAGCAGCTTAAGGGCGGGGATCGATCAGCCCCAGCATTTT
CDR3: CASSLRAGIDQPQHF

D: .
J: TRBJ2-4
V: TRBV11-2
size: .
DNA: TGTGCCAGCAGCTCATTGCGGGGCCGCTTAGCCAAAAACATTCAGTACTTC
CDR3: CASSSLRGRLAKNIQYF

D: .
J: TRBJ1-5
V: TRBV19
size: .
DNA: TGTGCCAGTAGTCCCCGTGGCGGATATAGCAATCAGCCCCAGCATTTT
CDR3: CASSPRGGYSNQPQHF

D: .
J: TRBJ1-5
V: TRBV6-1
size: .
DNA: TGTGCCAGCAGTGAAGGCCCGCCAGCGGGTCAGCCCCAGCATTTT
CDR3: CASSEGPPAGQPQHF

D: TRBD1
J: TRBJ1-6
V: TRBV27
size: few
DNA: TGTGCCAGCAGTTCGCCACAGGGGAATAGGGATTCACCCCTCCACTTT
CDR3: CASSSPQGNRDSPLHF

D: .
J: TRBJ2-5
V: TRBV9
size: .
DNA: TGTGCCAGCAGCGCAAGAGGACACCCTACCCAGTACTTC
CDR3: CASSARGHPTQYF

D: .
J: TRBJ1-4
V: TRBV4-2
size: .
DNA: TGTGCCAGCAGCCCGCTCGGGGTTTTGGGTGACGAAAAACTGTTTTTT
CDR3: CASSPLGVLGDEKLFF

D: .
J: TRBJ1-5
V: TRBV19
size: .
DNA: TGTGCCAGTAGTGGAGGCACGGGCAATCAGCCCCAGCATTTT
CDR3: CASSGGTGNQPQHF

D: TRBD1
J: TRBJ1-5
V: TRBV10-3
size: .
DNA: TGTGCCATCTGGACAGGGGGCTTGAATCAGCCCCAGCATTTT
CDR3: CAIWTGGLNQPQHF

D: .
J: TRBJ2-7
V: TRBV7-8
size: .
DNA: TGTGCCAGCGCCTCCTCGGGGGGCGCGATCTACGAGCAGTACTTC
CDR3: CASASSGGAIYEQYF

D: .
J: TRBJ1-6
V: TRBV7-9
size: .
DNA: TGTGCCAGCAGCTTCGGACTTAAGGATTCACCCCTCCACTTT
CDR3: CASSFGLKDSPLHF

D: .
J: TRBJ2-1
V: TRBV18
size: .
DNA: TGTGCCAGCTCACCACTCCAGAAGCGGAGCCCGACCTACAATGAGCAGTTCTTC
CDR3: CASSPLQKRSPTYNEQFF

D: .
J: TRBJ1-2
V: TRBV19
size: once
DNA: TGTGCCAGTAGTACCGGGGTTATTAACTATGGCTACACCTTC
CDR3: CASSTGVINYGYTF

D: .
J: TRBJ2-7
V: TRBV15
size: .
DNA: TGTGCCACCAGTATCTTCGGCTACGAGCAGTACTTC
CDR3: CATSIFGYEQYF

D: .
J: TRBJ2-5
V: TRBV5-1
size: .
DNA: TGCGCCAGCAGCTTGGGAGACTCGCCCCCGGAGACCCAGTACTTC
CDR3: CASSLGDSPPETQYF

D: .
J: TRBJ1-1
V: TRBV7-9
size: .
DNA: TGTGCCAGCAGCTTGGACTTGAACACTGAAGCTTTCTTT
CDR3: CASSLDLNTEAFF

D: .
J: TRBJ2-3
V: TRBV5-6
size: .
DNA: TGTGCCAGCAGCTTGACCGGGTCGACCACAGGAACAGATACGCAGTATTTT
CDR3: CASSLTGSTTGTDTQYF

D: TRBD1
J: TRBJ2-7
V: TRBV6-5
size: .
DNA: TGTGCCAGCAGTTACTCGGGGGACAGCTCCCCCTACGAGCAGTACTTC
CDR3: CASSYSGDSSPYEQYF

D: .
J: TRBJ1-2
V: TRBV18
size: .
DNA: TGTGCCAGCTCACCTACGACAAATGTCCTCGGCTACACCTTC
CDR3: CASSPTTNVLGYTF